Listed here are 16 T cell receptor beta chains from one sample, sequenced in a study of spatial heterogeneity in lung cancer. Time point noted: sample taken at primary tumor resection. Whole RNA obtained from tumor, nontumor lung or frozen PBMC underwent sequencing without sorting. TCRdb re-derived calls from the 5' RACE reads in MiXCR, one entry per CDR3 protein. The repertoire includes 40,000 to 50,000 distinct CDR3 sequences, 7.6% of them detected once, and more than 10% sits in the top ten. The source material was PBMCs, sampled at surgery. The receptors come from a female donor with early-stage non-small cell lung cancer.

This clonotype has at least ten counts. The J gene is TRBJ2-7, the V gene TRBV7-2, with unresolved D. V gave up 2 bases and J gave up 2 bases, with 7 bases separating them. This CDR3 spans 13 amino acids. From germline, CDR1 is SGHTA and CDR2 FQGNSA. CDR3 in DNA: TGTGCCAGCAGCTTAACACTAACCTACGAGCAGTACTTC. Encoded protein: CASSLTLTYEQYF.

This clonotype was seen repeatedly, ten times or more. The chain combines TRBV14 with TRBJ1-1, with 7 bases identical to TRBD1. The CDR3 is 16 amino acids. V was clipped by 0 bases and J by 2 bases; unmatched bases: 6. Per the germline V gene, CDR1 is SGHDN and CDR2 is FVKESK. The CDR3 coding sequence is TGTGCCAGCAGCCAAGATACAGGGGTGGGCAACACTGAAGCTTTCTTT. Translated: CASSQDTGVGNTEAFF.

For the CDR3, the DNA is TGTGCCAGCAGCACACGACAGCCTTCAGATACGCAGTATTTT. This codes for CASSTRQPSDTQYF. This chain uses TRBV6-5 with TRBJ2-3; D is possibly TRBD1 (5 bases). CDR3 length: 14 residues. Trimming removed 6 bases from V and 4 bases from J, with 14 bases in between. Germline V gene sequence: CDR1 MNHEY, CDR2 SVGAGI.

This clonotype was observed a few times. The rearrangement joins TRBV6-6 to TRBJ2-5, with 15 bases aligning to TRBD2. The CDR3 consists of 15 residues. After removal of 4 bases from V and 3 bases from J, the junction contained 0 bases not matched to a gene. The V gene's germline CDR1 is MNHNY and CDR2 SVGAGI (reference sequence). This CDR3 is CASSWTSGGEETQYF. In nucleotides, the CDR3 is TGTGCCAGCAGTTGGACTAGCGGGGGGGAAGAGACCCAGTACTTC.

The rearrangement uses TRBV12-3 or TRBV12-4 and TRBJ1-1, with no clear D. The V and J ends lost 3 bases and 0 bases respectively, with 11 bases between them. This CDR3 region has 15 residues. CDR3 nucleotide sequence: TGTGCCAGCAGTTTTTATCTCGAAATGAACACTGAAGCTTTCTTT. Translated, it gives CASSFYLEMNTEAFF.

V usage is TRBV14 and J usage is TRBJ2-1; unclear D gene. Germline V gene sequence: CDR1 SGHDN, CDR2 FVKESK. V lost 1 base and J lost 6, with 10 bases in between. The CDR3 runs 14 residues. The DNA of the CDR3 is TGTGCCAGCAGCCAAGCGATATGGAGCAATGAGCAGTTCTTC. Protein product: CASSQAIWSNEQFF.

This clonotype has only a few counts. V and J are TRBV20-1 and TRBJ2-7, with 10 bases matching TRBD1. J lost 3 bases, V lost 7 bases, and 6 bases had no gene match. The CDR3 extends over 13 amino acids. Per germline, CDR1 DFQATT and CDR2 SNEGSKA (reference sequence). DNA of the CDR3: TGCAGTGTCGGGGACAGGGGAGACTACGAGCAGTACTTC. It yields the protein CSVGDRGDYEQYF.

The chain's CDR3 is CASSTQVSDTQYF. CDR3 nucleotide sequence: TGTGCCAGTAGTACGCAAGTCTCAGATACGCAGTATTTT. The genes are TRBV19 and TRBJ2-3; D is unresolved. In germline, CDR1 is LNHDA, CDR2 SQIVND (reference sequence). The CDR3 extends over 13 amino acids. Trimming cost V 4 bases and J 4 bases, with 9 bases left between them.

This clonotype has ten or more counts. The CDR3 DNA follows: TGCGCCAGTCACCCGGGACTAGCTCCGAGCACAGATACGCAGTATTTT. Its translation: CASHPGLAPSTDTQYF. This chain joins TRBV5-1 and TRBJ2-3, with 9 positions matching TRBD2. V was pared by 8 bases and J by 0 bases, with 10 bases of the junction left unmatched. The length of the CDR3 is 16 residues. CDR1 is SGHRS and CDR2 is YFSETQ in the germline V gene.

This clonotype occurred many times. The V gene is TRBV6-1, the J gene TRBJ1-1; a possible D gene is TRBD1 (6 bases). Trimming removed 7 bases at V and 1 base at J, with 19 bases between. This CDR3 is built from 16 residues. In germline, CDR1 is MNHNS, CDR2 SASEGT. CDR3 loop: CASTQKQGLANTEAFF. CDR3 nucleotide sequence: TGTGCCAGCACCCAAAAACAGGGTTTGGCGAACACTGAAGCTTTCTTT.

Worth noting for this clonotype: This sequence may be a read error, since a much larger clone differs from it by one base. The rearrangement uses TRBV29-1 and TRBJ2-7, with 8 bases fitting TRBD1. This CDR3 has 12 amino acids. The V gene's germline CDR1 is SQVTM and CDR2 ANQGSEA. CDR3 DNA: TGCAGCGTGACCGGACAGGGCTACAAGCAGTACTTC. Protein: CSVTGQGYKQYF.

This clonotype was seen more than once but under ten times. The chain recombines TRBV20-1 with TRBJ1-4; maybe TRBD1 (6 bases). V lost 0 bases and J lost 5, with 16 bases in between. The length of the CDR3 is 16 residues. Germline lookup yields CDR1 DFQATT and CDR2 SNEGSKA (reference sequence). CDR3: CSARDSRTAINEKLFF. The CDR3, as DNA: TGCAGTGCTAGAGATTCGAGGACAGCGATAAATGAAAAACTGTTTTTT.

The V and J genes are TRBV6-2 or TRBV6-3 and TRBJ2-7; 7 bases agree with TRBD1. From germline, CDR1 is MNHEY and CDR2 SVGEGT. The CDR3 contains 14 residues. Losses at the gene ends were 6 bases for V and 2 bases for J; bases not matched to a gene: 7. The CDR3 sequence is CASSKSGTAYEQYF. CDR3 in DNA: TGTGCCAGCAGCAAATCCGGGACAGCCTACGAGCAGTACTTC.

This clonotype was seen at least ten times. The chain links TRBV30 to TRBJ2-5; 7 nucleotides agree with TRBD2. The germline V gene has CDR1 GTSNPN and CDR2 SVGIG (reference sequence). The CDR3 is 16 amino acids. The ends lost 2 bases at V and 1 base at J; junction bases unmatched: 10. CDR3 bases: TGTGCCTGGAGTCCATGGGGGGGTGGGGCCCAAGAGACCCAGTACTTC. Amino acids: CAWSPWGGGAQETQYF.

This chain connects TRBV6-2 or TRBV6-3 to TRBJ2-3; a possible D gene is TRBD1 (5 bases). From germline, CDR1 is MNHEY and CDR2 SVGEGT. Deletions cut 4 bases from V and 2 bases from J, with 16 bases between. The length of the CDR3 is 16 residues. The CDR3 loop reads CASSSQGKAYTDTQYF. CDR3 coding DNA: TGTGCCAGCAGTTCTCAGGGCAAGGCCTACACAGATACGCAGTATTTT.

In its sample, this clonotype was seen many times. The chain carries TRBV4-1 and TRBJ2-2; 9 bases line up with TRBD1. The J segment lost 12 bases and the V segment lost 3 bases, leaving 11 bases of the junction unmatched. Germline V gene lookup returns CDR1 MGHRA and CDR2 YSYEKL. The CDR3 consists of 15 residues. The chain's CDR3 is CASSHRTGDLEKLFF. CDR3 DNA: TGCGCCAGCAGCCACCGGACAGGGGACCTAGAGAAGCTGTTTTTT.